This T cell receptor (beta chain) was obtained from a study of T cell responses to AZD1222 COVID-19 vaccine. Regarding the study as a whole: Clonal diversity may have been underestimated, and the donors were mostly white British, with more females than males. Reportedly, nearly half of unique spike TCRs recognized epitopes outside B.1.351/B.1.1.7 mutations.

Remarks on this clone: The antigen remains undetermined.

Only in-frame clones appear in the TCRdb table, and some are missing; sequencing was by immunoSEQ multiplex PCR. The data show 150,000 to 200,000 clones, 80% to 95% seen once. V lost 3 bases and J 3 bases, leaving 6 bases between the germline ends. This CDR3 comprises 11 residues. Germline V gene lookup returns CDR1 DFQATT and CDR2 SNEGSKA (reference sequence). The sequencing here drew on peripheral blood, taken 28 days after the second AZD1222 dose. The TCR was taken from an adult who received the AZD1222 COVID-19 vaccine. The chain joins TRBV20-1 to TRBJ2-7, with no clear D. CDR3 DNA: TGCAGTGCTAGGGCTATCTACGAGCAGTACTTC. It is translated as CSARAIYEQYF.